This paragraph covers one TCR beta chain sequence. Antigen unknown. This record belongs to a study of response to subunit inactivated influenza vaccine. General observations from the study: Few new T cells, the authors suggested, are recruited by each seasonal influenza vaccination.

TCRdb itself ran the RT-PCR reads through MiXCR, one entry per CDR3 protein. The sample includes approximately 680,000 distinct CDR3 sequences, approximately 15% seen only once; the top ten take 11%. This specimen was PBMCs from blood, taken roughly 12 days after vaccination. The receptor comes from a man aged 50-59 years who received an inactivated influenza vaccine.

CDR3 coding DNA: TGTGCCAGCAGCCCCTTAGGACTGCTCTCCTACAATGAGCAGTTCTTC. Amino acid sequence: CASSPLGLLSYNEQFF. The rearrangement links TRBV4-2 to TRBJ2-1; TRBD2 is a possible D gene (5 bases). This CDR3 is built from 16 residues. Trimming removed 4 bases at V and 0 bases at J, with 13 bases between. Germline CDR1 reads LGHNA; CDR2 reads YNFKEQ.